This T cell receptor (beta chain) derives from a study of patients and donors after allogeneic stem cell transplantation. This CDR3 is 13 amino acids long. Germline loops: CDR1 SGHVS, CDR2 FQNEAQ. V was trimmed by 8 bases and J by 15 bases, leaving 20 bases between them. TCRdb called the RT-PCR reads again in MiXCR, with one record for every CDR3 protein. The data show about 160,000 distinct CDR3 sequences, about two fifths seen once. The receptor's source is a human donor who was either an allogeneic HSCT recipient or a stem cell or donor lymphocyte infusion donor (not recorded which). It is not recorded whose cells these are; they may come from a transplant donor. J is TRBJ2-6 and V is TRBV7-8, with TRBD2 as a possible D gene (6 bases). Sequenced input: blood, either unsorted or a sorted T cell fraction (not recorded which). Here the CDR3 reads CASRGWEAPGLTF. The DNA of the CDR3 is TGTGCCAGCCGAGGGTGGGAGGCCCCGGGCCTGACTTTC. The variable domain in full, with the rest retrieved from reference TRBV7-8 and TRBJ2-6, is GAGVSQSPRYKVAKRGQDVALRCDPISGHVSLFWYQQALGQGPEFLTYFQNEAQLDKSGLPSDRFFAERPEGSVSTLKIQRTQQEDSAVYLCASRGWEAPGLTFGAGSRLTVL.